This TCR beta chain came from a study of control samples from healthy donors and cancer patients. The CDR3 is 16 amino acids. Between the trimmed V and J ends, which lost 6 bases and 1 base, there was a span of 18 bases. Germline CDR1 LNHDA, CDR2 SQIVND (reference sequence). Profiling relied on immunoSEQ multiplex PCR, and the TCRdb table lists in-frame clones only, not all of them. The data hold tens of thousands of clones, with over 85% observed a single time. Sequencing was performed on PBMCs. The receptor comes from a woman aged 40 to 50 with lung cancer. The chain combines TRBV19 with TRBJ1-1; D is ambiguous. CDR3 protein: CASRSRTVDANTEAFF. The DNA for the CDR3 is TGTGCCAGTAGGAGTAGGACGGTCGATGCGAACACTGAAGCTTTCTTT.